Listed below are T cell receptor beta chains from one sample, sequenced in a study of blood T cell repertoires in COVID-19. Only in-frame clones appear in the TCRdb table, and some are missing; sequencing was by immunoSEQ multiplex PCR. The sample contains approximately 180,000 clones, 80% to 90% of which appear only once. The specimen sequenced was peripheral blood. All receptors come from a man aged 55 to 70 with acute or convalescent COVID-19. The CDR3 runs from the conserved cysteine through the conserved F or W. D genes are given only for firm matches. A row's size may be missing; if present it is once, few, many or a size class.

-	TRBV27	TRBJ2-3	TRBD2	TGTGCCAGCAGTTTAAGCGGGGGGCTCGGCGTCCGAGATACGCAGTATTTT	CASSLSGGLGVRDTQYF
-	TRBV28	TRBJ1-1	TRBD1	TGTGCCAGCGCCTTAAGACAGGGAAGGGCTACGGGAGCTTTCTTT	CASALRQGRATGAFF
once	TRBV28	TRBJ2-7	TRBD1	TGTGCCAGCAGTTCGGGGACAGGGCCCTACGAGCAGTACTTC	CASSSGTGPYEQYF
once	TRBV24-1	TRBJ2-5	TRBD1	TGTGCCACCAGTGACCCAGACAGGGGAATGGGGGAGACCCAGTACTTC	CATSDPDRGMGETQYF
-	TRBV7-2	TRBJ2-3	-	TGTGCCAGCAGCTTATTAGGAGGGATCACAGATACGCAGTATTTT	CASSLLGGITDTQYF
few	TRBV9	TRBJ2-7	-	TGTGCCAGCAGCGTAGGACAGGGAGGCAACGAGCAGTACTTC	CASSVGQGGNEQYF
-	TRBV5-1	TRBJ2-5	TRBD2	TGCGCCAGCAGCTTGAGCGGGAAGGGGGAGACCCAGTACTTC	CASSLSGKGETQYF
-	TRBV12-5	TRBJ2-3	TRBD1	TGTGCTAGTGGTTCCAGGGGGCCGGGGAGCACAGATACGCAGTATTTT	CASGSRGPGSTDTQYF
once	TRBV30	TRBJ1-2	TRBD1	TGTGCCTGGAGAGCGGGACAGGGTGTTTACACTAACTATGGCTACACCTTC	CAWRAGQGVYTNYGYTF
-	TRBV10-1	TRBJ1-5	-	TGCGCCAGCACCTTTAGAGGACAGCAAAATCAGCCCCAGCATTTT	CASTFRGQQNQPQHF
once	TRBV29-1	TRBJ2-1	TRBD1	TGCAGCGTTTTGGGACAGGGATTTGAGCAGTTCTTC	CSVLGQGFEQFF